The present TCR beta chain was sequenced within a study of blood T cell repertoires in COVID-19. Study in general: Sites in the United States, Italy and Spain provided acute and convalescent COVID-19 samples. Sample material is recorded as cDNA or gDNA derived from T cells, B-cell-depleted T cells, or PBMCs.

The CDR3 has 14 residues. Between the trimmed V and J ends, which lost 10 bases and 0 bases, there was a span of 12 bases. Germline V lookup: CDR1 SEHNR, CDR2 FQNEAQ (reference sequence). In its sample, this clone was seen once. Original data processing: Estimation of nucleated cell counts was performed using reference gene primer amplification. Using immunoSEQ multiplex PCR, the repertoire was profiled, and TCRdb retains in-frame clones only, with some absent. The V and J calls and clone size were taken over from that table, and D and trimming were inferred from the DNA. This sample has fewer than 85,000 clones, with approximately 85% found just once.

The gene calls are TRBV7-9 and TRBJ1-4; D ambiguous. This receptor was identified in an elderly man with acute or convalescent COVID-19. Sequencing was done on a sample of peripheral blood. CDR3 amino acids: CATTRTTTNEKLFF. The DNA for the CDR3 is TGTGCCACGACAAGAACCACAACTAATGAAAAACTGTTTTTT.